Each of the 32 T cell receptor beta chains below was sequenced from the same sample in a study of human T cells and chemical hapten exposure. TCRdb re-derived calls from the RACE reads in MiXCR, one entry per CDR3 protein. This repertoire shows approximately 100,000 distinct CDR3 sequences, more than 9.5% found once; its top ten account for under 4.5%. Time point here: patch test 1, 2 weeks after DPC sensitization. Sample treatment: therapeutic diphenylcyclopropenone sensitization with weekly scalp DPC. The specimen was whole blood, collected in connection with sensitization to the hapten diphenylcyclopropenone (DPC). The receptor set was obtained from a middle-aged woman with alopecia areata. Some clones in this sample may be carry-over from other donors' samples.

As regards this clonotype: A single base separates this from a much larger clone, so it may be a read error. The chain combines TRBV11-3 with TRBJ2-3; 9 bases line up with TRBD1. CDR3 size: 15 residues. Germline CDR1 is SGHNT and CDR2 is YENEEA. V lost 5 bases to trimming and J lost 5 bases; unmatched junction nucleotides: 8. CDR3 sequence (DNA): TGTGCCAGCAGCGGCCAACAGGGGGCTGAAGATACGCAGTATTTT. The encoded protein is CASSGQQGAEDTQYF.

The V and J genes are TRBV20-1 and TRBJ2-7; TRBD1 agrees at 9 bases. V dropped 5 bases and J dropped 7; count of bases not matched to a gene: 9. There are 13 residues in the CDR3. Germline-derived CDR1 and CDR2 are DFQATT and SNEGSKA (reference sequence). The CDR3 protein is CSAPPGQGFEQYF. The CDR3 DNA reads as TGCAGTGCTCCCCCGGGACAGGGATTTGAGCAGTACTTC.

This clonotype was seen many times. This chain joins TRBV7-8 and TRBJ2-1, with D maybe TRBD2 (5 bases). Germline CDR1 and CDR2: SGHVS and FQNEAQ. The CDR3 covers 14 residues. V lost 5 bases to trimming and J lost 8 bases, with 16 bases between them. The CDR3 reads CASSPSAVLHEQFF. CDR3 DNA: TGTGCCAGCAGCCCTTCAGCGGTCCTGCATGAGCAGTTCTTC.

The rearrangement joins TRBV3-1 to TRBJ2-7; no reliable D call. The germline V gene encodes CDR1 LGHDT and CDR2 YNNKEL (reference sequence). The CDR3 is made up of 13 amino acids. V shed 4 bases and J shed 3 bases, with 10 bases lying between them. CDR3 amino acids: CASSLDLGYEQYF. CDR3 coding DNA: TGTGCCAGCAGCCTCGATCTAGGCTACGAGCAGTACTTC.

This clonotype showed up many times. The chain links TRBV28 to TRBJ1-5; 7 bases are a match to TRBD1. Trimming took 10 bases from V and 0 from J; bases not matched to a gene: 9. The CDR3 loop spans 15 amino acids. Per germline, CDR1 MDHEN and CDR2 SYDVKM. The CDR3 DNA reads as TGTGCCATCTCGGGACAGACGTATAGCAATCAGCCCCAGCATTTT. Residues: CAISGQTYSNQPQHF.

This clonotype was seen a few times. The rearrangement uses TRBV5-1 and TRBJ2-7; D remains unclear. The CDR3 extends over 17 amino acids. Trimming shortened V by 4 bases and J by 0 bases, and 20 bases separated the two germline ends. Germline V lookup: CDR1 SGHRS, CDR2 YFSETQ. As DNA, the CDR3 is TGCGCCAGCAGCCCCGTCGGACGGCTGTTTAGCTCCTACGAGCAGTACTTC. It encodes CASSPVGRLFSSYEQYF. Filled out from reference TRBV5-1 and TRBJ2-7, the complete variable domain reads KAGVTQTPRYLIKTRGQQVTLSCSPISGHRSVSWYQQTPGQGLQFLFEYFSETQRNKGNFPGRFSGRQFSNSRSEMNVSTLELGDSALYLCASSPVGRLFSSYEQYFGPGTRLTVT.

The J gene is TRBJ2-7, the V gene TRBV6-2 or TRBV6-3, with TRBD2 as a possible D gene (5 bases). Trimming took 2 bases from V and 2 from J, leaving 13 bases between them. Germline V CDR1 and CDR2: MNHEY, SVGEGT. This CDR3 region has 15 residues. The CDR3 reads CASSYGGFATYEQYF. In nucleotides, the CDR3 is TGTGCCAGCAGTTACGGCGGGTTTGCAACCTACGAGCAGTACTTC.

This clonotype was detected many times. The chain is built from TRBV6-2 or TRBV6-3 and TRBJ2-6; D tentatively fits TRBD1 or TRBD2 (7 bases each). The CDR3 has 17 amino acids. Germline CDR1 and CDR2: MNHEY and SVGEGT. With 7 bases removed from V and 0 bases from J, the gap between germline ends came to 16 bases. This CDR3 reads CASNTGEGSSGANVLTF. The CDR3 DNA follows: TGTGCCAGCAATACAGGGGAGGGAAGCTCTGGGGCCAACGTCCTGACTTTC.

The table lists this clonotype with many counts. This chain connects TRBV6-1 to TRBJ1-3; D is possibly TRBD1 (6 bases). Germline-derived CDR1 and CDR2 are MNHNS and SASEGT. This CDR3 is built from 16 residues. V dropped 4 bases and J dropped 4 bases, with 17 bases sitting between them. As DNA, the CDR3 is TGTGCCAGCAGTGGACTTACAGGGACGGGAGGAAACACCATATATTTT. Amino acids: CASSGLTGTGGNTIYF.

This clonotype came up a few times. This rearrangement joins TRBV19 to TRBJ2-2; 9 nucleotides agree with TRBD1. This CDR3 region has 16 residues. The germline V gene has CDR1 LNHDA and CDR2 SQIVND (reference sequence). V was pared by 0 bases and J by 4 bases, with 3 bases of the junction left unmatched. CDR3 in amino acids: CASSIEGTGRTGELFF. CDR3 DNA: TGTGCCAGTAGTATAGAAGGGACAGGGCGCACCGGGGAGCTGTTTTTT.

This clonotype has just a few counts. The chain combines TRBV7-2 with TRBJ2-1; 10 bases match TRBD1. Germline V gives CDR1 SGHTA, CDR2 FQGNSA. V lost 4 bases to trimming and J lost 0 bases; unmatched junction nucleotides: 18. This CDR3 spans 21 amino acids. CDR3 nucleotides: TGTGCCAGCAGCTCTAGCCCCCGGGACAGGGGACCCTCGAGCTCCTACAATGAGCAGTTCTTC. It specifies CASSSSPRDRGPSSSYNEQFF.

This clonotype was seen a handful of times. The rearrangement uses TRBV4-3 and TRBJ2-5; D remains unclear. The CDR3 is made up of 15 amino acids. The V and J ends lost 0 bases and 1 base respectively, with 9 bases between them. Looked up from germline, CDR1 is LGHNA and CDR2 is YSLEER. The CDR3 coding sequence is TGCGCCAGCAGCCAAGATCAGGCATCCCAAGAGACCCAGTACTTC. This encodes CASSQDQASQETQYF.

The genes are TRBV9 and TRBJ1-2, with 10 bases lining up with TRBD1. The CDR3 contains 15 residues. V shed 3 bases, J shed 7 bases, and the junction held 9 bases outside the gene matches. The germline CDR1 and CDR2 sequences are SGDLS and YYNGEE. The CDR3 coding sequence is TGTGCCAGCAGCGCGACAGGGGGCGTAAGTTTTGGCTACACCTTC. Its translation: CASSATGGVSFGYTF. Together with reference TRBV9 and TRBJ1-2, the CDR3 gives the full variable domain: DSGVTQTPKHLITATGQRVTLRCSPRSGDLSVYWYQQSLDQGLQFLIQYYNGEERAKGNILERFSAQQFPDLHSELNLSSLELGDSALYFCASSATGGVSFGYTFGSGTRLTVV.

This clonotype has at least ten counts. The gene calls are TRBV6-2 or TRBV6-3 and TRBJ2-1; no firm D call. Germline assignment: CDR1 MNHEY and CDR2 SVGEGT. Between the trimmed V and J ends, which lost 5 bases and 7 bases, there was a span of 9 bases. This CDR3 contains 12 residues. CDR3 protein: CASSRPRNEQFF. CDR3 nucleotide sequence: TGTGCCAGCAGTCGCCCGAGGAATGAGCAGTTCTTC.

Ten or more counts support this clonotype. The V call is TRBV5-1, the J call TRBJ2-5; 8 positions agree with TRBD2. Germline V gives CDR1 SGHRS, CDR2 YFSETQ. The V and J ends lost 0 bases and 2 bases, in that order; junction bases with no gene match: 6. The CDR3 runs to 16 residues. In DNA, the CDR3 is TGCGCCAGCAGCTTGGGGTCCGGGAGGGGACAAGAGACCCAGTACTTC. This codes for CASSLGSGRGQETQYF.

This clonotype was observed many times. The chain combines TRBV20-1 with TRBJ2-7; possibly TRBD2 for D (5 bases). This CDR3 comprises 15 residues. V lost 0 bases and J lost 3, with 15 bases in between. The germline V gene encodes CDR1 DFQATT and CDR2 SNEGSKA (reference sequence). The CDR3 region has the DNA TGCAGTGCTAGAGATTGGAGCGGTACTTACTACGAGCAGTACTTC. As protein: CSARDWSGTYYEQYF.

This chain connects TRBV27 to TRBJ2-3; no firm D call. The CDR3 consists of 14 residues. Trimming cost V 3 bases and J 1 base, with 8 bases left between them. In germline, CDR1 is MNHEY, CDR2 SMNVEV (reference sequence). The CDR3 loop is CASSFWDRTDTQYF. The CDR3 nucleotides are TGTGCCAGCAGTTTTTGGGATCGCACAGATACGCAGTATTTT.

By sample share, this clonotype is medium-sized. V and J are TRBV25-1 and TRBJ1-5, with 7 nucleotides matching TRBD1. Germline V lookup: CDR1 MGHDK, CDR2 SYGVNS. The CDR3 runs 15 residues. After removal of 4 bases from V and 3 bases from J, the junction contained 6 bases not matched to a gene. The CDR3 loop is CASSASGQPNQPQHF. The CDR3 DNA reads TGTGCCAGCAGTGCCTCGGGACAGCCCAATCAGCCCCAGCATTTT.

The chain has TRBV20-1 and TRBJ1-1; D unclear. CDR3 size: 13 residues. Germline CDR1 DFQATT, CDR2 SNEGSKA (reference sequence). V shed 3 bases and J shed 3 bases, with 11 bases lying between them. CDR3 loop: CSAREGADTEAFF. CDR3 DNA: TGCAGTGCTAGGGAGGGCGCAGACACTGAAGCTTTCTTT.

This clonotype was picked up a small number of times. V and J are TRBV18 and TRBJ2-1; 7 bases fit TRBD1. V gave up 1 base and J gave up 8 bases; unmatched junction bases: 8. This CDR3 spans 15 amino acids. CDR1 KGHSH and CDR2 LQKENI come from the germline V gene. CDR3 residues: CASSPQGATGDEQFF. CDR3 DNA: TGTGCCAGCTCACCACAGGGGGCAACAGGTGATGAGCAGTTCTTC.

This clonotype was detected many times. The V and J genes are TRBV29-1 and TRBJ1-2, with unresolved D. The CDR3 loop spans 14 amino acids. The germline CDR1 and CDR2 sequences are SQVTM and ANQGSEA. V was cut by 0 bases and J by 4 bases, with 12 bases left in between. The CDR3 DNA reads as TGCAGCGTTGAAGATCTCGGACGAATCTATGGCTACACCTTC. Translation gives CSVEDLGRIYGYTF.

This clonotype was counted between two and nine times. A read error may produce the germline difference seen at one junction end. J is TRBJ2-5 and V is TRBV25-1; tentatively, D is TRBD1 or TRBD2 (5 bases each). The germline V gene encodes CDR1 MGHDK and CDR2 SYGVNS. This CDR3 is 14 amino acids long. As DNA, the CDR3 is TGTGCCAGCAGTGTTACGGGACGAGGGGCCCCTTCAAACTTC. Translated: CASSVTGRGAPSNF.

This clonotype was seen a few times. J is TRBJ1-1 and V is TRBV4-2; 7 bases agree with TRBD1. The V gene's germline CDR1 is LGHNA and CDR2 YNFKEQ. V was clipped by 3 bases and J by 2 bases; unmatched bases: 9. The CDR3 is made up of 16 amino acids. In DNA form, the CDR3 reads TGTGCCAGCAGCCATCAGGGGGGCGGCCGAAACACTGAAGCTTTCTTT. The encoded protein is CASSHQGGGRNTEAFF.

The rearrangement joins TRBV18 to TRBJ2-7, with TRBD1 identical over 8 bases. Trimming removed 6 bases from V and 2 bases from J; junction bases left unmatched: 9. Germline V gives CDR1 KGHSH, CDR2 LQKENI. This CDR3 is built from 15 residues. CDR3 nucleotide sequence: TGTGCCAGCTCCCCGGGCAGGGGGCAGACCTACGAGCAGTACTTC. Translating gives CASSPGRGQTYEQYF.

This clonotype was counted only a few times. The chain couples TRBV6-1 to TRBJ2-6, with 7 bases identical to TRBD2. The CDR3 covers 21 residues. Trimming took 2 bases from V and 3 from J; bases not matched to a gene: 19. CDR1 and CDR2 from the germline V gene are MNHNS and SASEGT. CDR3 coding DNA: TGTGCCAGCAGTGAATTTAGTCTACGGCGGGAGTCATCCTATGGGGCCAACGTCCTGACTTTC. As protein: CASSEFSLRRESSYGANVLTF.

In the case of this clonotype: Just one base apart from a much larger clone, this may be a read error. J is TRBJ2-1 and V is TRBV6-2 or TRBV6-3, with D hard to call. The CDR3 is made up of 13 amino acids. The germline V gene has CDR1 MNHEY and CDR2 SVGEGT. DNA for the CDR3: TGTGCCAGCAGTTACTCGGAAAGGAATGGGCAGTTCTTC. Amino acid sequence: CASSYSERNGQFF.

This clonotype came up a few times. The chain joins TRBV7-2 to TRBJ1-2; tentatively, D is TRBD1 (5 bases). This CDR3 has 15 amino acids. CDR1 is SGHTA and CDR2 is FQGNSA in the germline V gene. V was clipped by 5 bases and J by 2 bases, with 15 bases between them. The CDR3 region is CASSTVGGSNYGYTF. Written as DNA, the CDR3 is TGTGCCAGCAGCACAGTCGGGGGTTCCAACTATGGCTACACCTTC.

This clonotype was counted ten times or more. This chain uses TRBV9 with TRBJ1-1, with D tentatively TRBD1 (6 bases). The CDR3 totals 17 residues. V was shortened by 0 bases and J by 3 bases, with 18 bases between the two germline ends. CDR1 and CDR2 (germline): SGDLS, YYNGEE. In DNA form, the CDR3 reads TGTGCCAGCAGCGTAGGGGCCCAGGGGATTTCGGACACTGAAGCTTTCTTT. Residues: CASSVGAQGISDTEAFF.

This clonotype was counted many times. V and J are TRBV6-1 and TRBJ2-7; 7 bases align to TRBD2. V dropped 4 bases and J dropped 4; count of bases not matched to a gene: 7. The CDR3 covers 14 residues. Germline lookup yields CDR1 MNHNS and CDR2 SASEGT. CDR3 in amino acids: CASSVAGEGYEQYF. Here the CDR3 DNA reads TGTGCCAGCAGTGTCGCGGGAGAAGGATACGAGCAGTACTTC.

The gene calls are TRBV14 and TRBJ1-5; the D gene is possibly TRBD1 (5 bases). The V end was cut by 4 bases, the J end by 7 bases, with 17 bases between. The germline gives CDR1 SGHDN, CDR2 FVKESK. This CDR3 is 15 amino acids long. CDR3 in amino acids: CASSREGRAGQPQHF. The CDR3 bases are TGTGCCAGCAGCCGCGAGGGGAGGGCAGGCCAGCCCCAGCATTTT.

V usage is TRBV7-2 and J usage is TRBJ2-3, with 11 bases aligning to TRBD2. Germline V gene sequence: CDR1 SGHTA, CDR2 FQGNSA. V lost 6 bases to trimming and J lost 2 bases; unmatched junction nucleotides: 4. This CDR3 is 15 amino acids long. This CDR3 reads CASSLAGGYTDTQYF. The CDR3 DNA follows: TGTGCCAGCAGTCTAGCGGGAGGTTACACAGATACGCAGTATTTT. Based on the CDR3 plus reference TRBV7-2 and TRBJ2-3, the full variable domain is GAGVSQSPSNKVTEKGKDVELRCDPISGHTALYWYRQSLGQGLEFLIYFQGNSAPDKSGLPSDRFSAERTGGSVSTLTIQRTQQEDSAVYLCASSLAGGYTDTQYFGPGTRLTVL.

The V and J genes are TRBV6-6 and TRBJ1-5; no clear D gene. CDR1 MNHNY and CDR2 SVGAGI come from the germline V gene (reference sequence). V was shortened by 0 bases and J by 1 base, with 16 bases between the two germline ends. The CDR3 is 18 amino acids. The DNA for the CDR3 is TGTGCCAGCAGTTACTCTTCGGGCCCCGGGGAGAGCAATCAGCCCCAGCATTTT. It specifies CASSYSSGPGESNQPQHF.